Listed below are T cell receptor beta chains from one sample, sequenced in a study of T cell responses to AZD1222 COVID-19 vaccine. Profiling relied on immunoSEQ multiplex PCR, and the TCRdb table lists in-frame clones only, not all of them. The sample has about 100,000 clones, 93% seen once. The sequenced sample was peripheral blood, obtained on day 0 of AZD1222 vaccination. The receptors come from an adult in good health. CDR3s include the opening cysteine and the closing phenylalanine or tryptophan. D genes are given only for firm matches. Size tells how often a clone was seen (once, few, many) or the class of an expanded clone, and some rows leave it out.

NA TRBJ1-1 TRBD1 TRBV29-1 TGCAGCGCCCGACAGGGTGTAGCTTTCTTT CSARQGVAFF
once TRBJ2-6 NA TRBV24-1 TGTGCCACCAGTCGTCAGGAGCTTAGCTCTGGGGCCAACGTCCTGACTTTC CATSRQELSSGANVLTF
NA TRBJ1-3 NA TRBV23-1 TGCGCCAGCAGTCAAACGTCTAGGGACTCCAGCTCTGGAAACACCATATATTTT CASSQTSRDSSSGNTIYF
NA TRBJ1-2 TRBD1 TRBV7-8 TGTGCCAGCAGCTTAGACCCGGGACAGGGTCGGGGCTACACCTTC CASSLDPGQGRGYTF
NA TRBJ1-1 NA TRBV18 TGTGCCAGCTCACCACCCAGGGGACACGCTGAAGCTTTCTTT CASSPPRGHAEAFF
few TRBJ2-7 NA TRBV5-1 TGCGCCAGCAGCTTCGGTGGCCCTGGATACGAGCAGTACTTC CASSFGGPGYEQYF
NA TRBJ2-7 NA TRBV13 TGTGCCAGCAGCTTCGGGTACGAGCAGTACTTC CASSFGYEQYF
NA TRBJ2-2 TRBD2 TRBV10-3 TGTGCCATCAGGCGGACTAGCGGGGGGAACACCGGGGAGCTGTTTTTT CAIRRTSGGNTGELFF
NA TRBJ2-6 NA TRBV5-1 TGCGCCAGCAGCTTGGTCGACAGGACCTCTGGGGCCAACGTCCTGACTTTC CASSLVDRTSGANVLTF
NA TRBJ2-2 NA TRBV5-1 TGCGCCAGCAGCTTCCTTGGGCCGGACACCGGGGAGCTGTTTTTT CASSFLGPDTGELFF
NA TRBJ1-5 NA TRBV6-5 TGTGCCAGCACTTATAGCAATCAGCCCCAGCATTTT CASTYSNQPQHF
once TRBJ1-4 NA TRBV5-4 TGTGCCAGCAGCTTGGGTCTCCGGGGGGAAAAACTGTTTTTT CASSLGLRGEKLFF
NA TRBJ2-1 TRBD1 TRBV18 TGTGCCAGCTCACCCGAGGGGGACAGGAAGTTCTTC CASSPEGDRKFF
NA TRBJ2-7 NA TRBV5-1 TGCGCCAGCAGCTGGGGGGACAGCAACTACGAGCAGTACTTC CASSWGDSNYEQYF
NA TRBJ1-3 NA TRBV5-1 TGCGCCAGCAGCTTTGGACAAATCTCTGGAAACACCATATATTTT CASSFGQISGNTIYF
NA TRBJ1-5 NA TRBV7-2 TGTGCCAGCAGCTTGGAAGTCTATAGCAATCAGCCCCAGCATTTT CASSLEVYSNQPQHF